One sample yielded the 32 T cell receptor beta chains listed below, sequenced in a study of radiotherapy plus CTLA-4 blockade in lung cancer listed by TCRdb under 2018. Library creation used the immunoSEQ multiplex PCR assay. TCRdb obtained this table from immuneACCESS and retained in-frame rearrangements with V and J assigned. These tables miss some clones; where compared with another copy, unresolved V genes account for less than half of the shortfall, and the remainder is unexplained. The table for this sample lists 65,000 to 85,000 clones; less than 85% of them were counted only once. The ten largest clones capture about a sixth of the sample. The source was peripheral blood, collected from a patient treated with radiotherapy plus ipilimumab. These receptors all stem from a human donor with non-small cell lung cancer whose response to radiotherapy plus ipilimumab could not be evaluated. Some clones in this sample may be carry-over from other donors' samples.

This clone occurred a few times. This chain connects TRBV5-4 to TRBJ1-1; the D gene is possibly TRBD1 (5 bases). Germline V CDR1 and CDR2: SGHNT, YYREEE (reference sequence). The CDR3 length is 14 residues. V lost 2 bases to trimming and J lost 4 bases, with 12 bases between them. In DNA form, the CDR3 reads TGTGCCAGCAGCTTCTCAGGGTTGAGCACTGAAGCTTTCTTT. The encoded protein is CASSFSGLSTEAFF.

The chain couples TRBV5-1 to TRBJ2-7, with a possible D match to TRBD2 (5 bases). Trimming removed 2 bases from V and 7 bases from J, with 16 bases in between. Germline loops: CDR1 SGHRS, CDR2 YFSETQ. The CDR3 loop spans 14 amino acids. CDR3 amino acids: CASSLRGSRKEQYF. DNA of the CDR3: TGCGCCAGCAGCTTACGGGGATCGCGGAAAGAGCAGTACTTC.

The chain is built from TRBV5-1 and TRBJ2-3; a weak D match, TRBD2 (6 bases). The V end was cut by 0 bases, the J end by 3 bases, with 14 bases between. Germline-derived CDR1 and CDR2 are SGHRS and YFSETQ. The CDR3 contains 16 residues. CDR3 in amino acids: CASSLDGGVGTDTQYF. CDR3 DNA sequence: TGCGCCAGCAGCTTGGACGGCGGGGTTGGAACAGATACGCAGTATTTT.

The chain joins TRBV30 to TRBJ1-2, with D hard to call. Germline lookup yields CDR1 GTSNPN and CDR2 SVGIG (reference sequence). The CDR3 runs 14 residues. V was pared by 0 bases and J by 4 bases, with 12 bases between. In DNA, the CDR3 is TGTGCCTGGAGTGTAAACGGAGCCTCCTATGGCTACACCTTC. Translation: CAWSVNGASYGYTF.

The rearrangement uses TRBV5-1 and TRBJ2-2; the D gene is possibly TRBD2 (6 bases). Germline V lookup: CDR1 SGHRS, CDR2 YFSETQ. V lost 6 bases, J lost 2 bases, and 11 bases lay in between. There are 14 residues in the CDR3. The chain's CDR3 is CASMAGPNTGELFF. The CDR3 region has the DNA TGCGCCAGCATGGCGGGGCCAAACACCGGGGAGCTGTTTTTT.

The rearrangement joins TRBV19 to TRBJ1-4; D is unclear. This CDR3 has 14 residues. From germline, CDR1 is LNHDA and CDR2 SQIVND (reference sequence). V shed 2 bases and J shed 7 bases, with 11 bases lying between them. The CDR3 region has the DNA TGTGCCAGTAGTATAATAGCTGTCGGTGAAAAACTGTTTTTT. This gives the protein CASSIIAVGEKLFF.

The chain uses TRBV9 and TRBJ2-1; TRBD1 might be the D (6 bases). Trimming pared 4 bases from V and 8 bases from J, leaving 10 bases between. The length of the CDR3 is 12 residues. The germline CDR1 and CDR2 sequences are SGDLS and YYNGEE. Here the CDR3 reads CASSPTGYEQFF. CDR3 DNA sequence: TGTGCCAGCAGCCCTACAGGGTATGAGCAGTTCTTC.

CDR3 residues: CASRNGLMNTEAFF. CDR3 DNA sequence: TGTGCCAGCAGAAACGGTCTCATGAACACTGAAGCTTTCTTT. The chain uses TRBV28 and TRBJ1-1; D gene ambiguous. Germline V gene data show CDR1 as MDHEN and CDR2 as SYDVKM. The CDR3 covers 14 residues. V was trimmed by 6 bases and J by 0 bases, leaving 11 bases between them.

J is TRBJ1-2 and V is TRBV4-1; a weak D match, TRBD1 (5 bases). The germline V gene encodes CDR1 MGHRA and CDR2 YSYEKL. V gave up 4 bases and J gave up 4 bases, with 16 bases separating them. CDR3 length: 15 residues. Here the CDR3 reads CASSPWQAQGYGYTF. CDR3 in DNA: TGCGCCAGCAGCCCGTGGCAGGCGCAGGGCTATGGCTACACCTTC.

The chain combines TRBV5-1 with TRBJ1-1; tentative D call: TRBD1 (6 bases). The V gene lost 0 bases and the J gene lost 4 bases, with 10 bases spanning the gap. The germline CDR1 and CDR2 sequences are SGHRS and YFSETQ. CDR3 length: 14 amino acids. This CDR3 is CASSLGGGGTEAFF. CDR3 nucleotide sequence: TGCGCCAGCAGCTTGGGAGGGGGTGGCACTGAAGCTTTCTTT. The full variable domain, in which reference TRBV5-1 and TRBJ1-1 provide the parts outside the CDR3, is KAGVTQTPRYLIKTRGQQVTLSCSPISGHRSVSWYQQTPGQGLQFLFEYFSETQRNKGNFPGRFSGRQFSNSRSEMNVSTLELGDSALYLCASSLGGGGTEAFFGQGTRLTVV.

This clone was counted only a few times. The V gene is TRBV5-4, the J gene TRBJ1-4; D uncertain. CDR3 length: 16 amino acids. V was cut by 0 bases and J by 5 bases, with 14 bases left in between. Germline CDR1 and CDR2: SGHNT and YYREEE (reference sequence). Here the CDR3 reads CASSLDLVGGNEKLFF. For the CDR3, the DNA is TGTGCCAGCAGCTTGGATTTGGTGGGCGGGAATGAAAAACTGTTTTTT.

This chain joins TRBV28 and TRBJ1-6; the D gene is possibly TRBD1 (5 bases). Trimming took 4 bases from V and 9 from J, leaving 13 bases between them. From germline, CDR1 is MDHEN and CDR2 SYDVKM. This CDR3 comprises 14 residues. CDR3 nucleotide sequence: TGTGCCAGCAGTTGGGCAGGGCTTCGTTCACCCCTCCACTTT. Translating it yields CASSWAGLRSPLHF.

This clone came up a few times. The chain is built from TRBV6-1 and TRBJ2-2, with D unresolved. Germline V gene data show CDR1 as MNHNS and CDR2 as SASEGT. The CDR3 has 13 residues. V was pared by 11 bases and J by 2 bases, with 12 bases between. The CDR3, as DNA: TGTGCCGGTGGTTCAGTTAACACCGGGGAGCTGTTTTTT. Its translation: CAGGSVNTGELFF.

The CDR3 protein is CASSPRTGAYNEQFF. The CDR3, as DNA: TGTGCCAGCAGCCCCCGGACAGGGGCCTACAATGAGCAGTTCTTC. The J gene is TRBJ2-1, the V gene TRBV7-2, with 9 bases aligning to TRBD1. CDR3 length: 15 amino acids. Looked up from germline, CDR1 is SGHTA and CDR2 is FQGNSA. Trimming took 5 bases from V and 2 from J; bases not matched to a gene: 4.

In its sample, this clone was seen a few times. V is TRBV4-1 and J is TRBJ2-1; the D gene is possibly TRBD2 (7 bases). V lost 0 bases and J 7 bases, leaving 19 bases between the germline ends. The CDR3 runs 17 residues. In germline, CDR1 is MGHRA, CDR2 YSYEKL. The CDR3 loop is CASSQDPGSGGLNEQFF. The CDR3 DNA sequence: TGCGCCAGCAGCCAAGATCCGGGCTCCGGGGGGCTTAATGAGCAGTTCTTC.

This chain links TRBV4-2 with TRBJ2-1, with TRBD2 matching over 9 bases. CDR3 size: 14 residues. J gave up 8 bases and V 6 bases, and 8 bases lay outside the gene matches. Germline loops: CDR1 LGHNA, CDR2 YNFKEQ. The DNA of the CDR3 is TGTGCCAGCAGAGGGCGGGGGGGCCTTGATGAGCAGTTCTTC. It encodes CASRGRGGLDEQFF.

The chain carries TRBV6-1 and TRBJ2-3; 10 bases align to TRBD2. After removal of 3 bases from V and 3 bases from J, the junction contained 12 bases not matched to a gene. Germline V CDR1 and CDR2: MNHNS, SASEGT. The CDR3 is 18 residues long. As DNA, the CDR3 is TGTGCCAGCAGTGAGAGGCCCCCTAGCGGGGGTCTTACAGATACGCAGTATTTT. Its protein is CASSERPPSGGLTDTQYF.

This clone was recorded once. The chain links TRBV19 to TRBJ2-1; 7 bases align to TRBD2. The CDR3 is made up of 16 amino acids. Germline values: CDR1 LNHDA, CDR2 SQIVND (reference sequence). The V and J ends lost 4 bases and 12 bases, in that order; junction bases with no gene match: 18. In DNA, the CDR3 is TGTGCCAGTAGTAATGGGGGGGTACTAGGGGTTCTGGGGCAGTTCTTC. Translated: CASSNGGVLGVLGQFF.

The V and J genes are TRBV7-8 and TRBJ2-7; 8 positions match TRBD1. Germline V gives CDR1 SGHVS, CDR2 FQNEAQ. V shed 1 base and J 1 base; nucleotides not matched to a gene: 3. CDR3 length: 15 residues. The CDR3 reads CASSLDRGISYEQYF. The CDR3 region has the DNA TGTGCCAGCAGCTTAGACAGGGGGATATCCTACGAGCAGTACTTC. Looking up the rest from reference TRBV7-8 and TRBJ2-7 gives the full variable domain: GAGVSQSPRYKVAKRGQDVALRCDPISGHVSLFWYQQALGQGPEFLTYFQNEAQLDKSGLPSDRFFAERPEGSVSTLKIQRTQQEDSAVYLCASSLDRGISYEQYFGPGTRLTVT.

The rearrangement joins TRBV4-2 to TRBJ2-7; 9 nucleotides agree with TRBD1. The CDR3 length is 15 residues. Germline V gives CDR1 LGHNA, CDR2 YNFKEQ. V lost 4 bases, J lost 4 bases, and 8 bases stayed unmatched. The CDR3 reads CASSLRQGVAYEQYF. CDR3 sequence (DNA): TGTGCCAGCAGCCTGAGACAGGGGGTGGCTTACGAGCAGTACTTC.

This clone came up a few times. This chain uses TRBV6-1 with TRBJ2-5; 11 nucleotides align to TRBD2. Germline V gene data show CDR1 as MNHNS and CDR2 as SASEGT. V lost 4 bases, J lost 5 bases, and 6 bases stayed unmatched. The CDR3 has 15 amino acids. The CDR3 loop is CASSVLAGAGETQYF. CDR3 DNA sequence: TGTGCCAGCAGTGTACTAGCGGGGGCCGGGGAGACCCAGTACTTC.

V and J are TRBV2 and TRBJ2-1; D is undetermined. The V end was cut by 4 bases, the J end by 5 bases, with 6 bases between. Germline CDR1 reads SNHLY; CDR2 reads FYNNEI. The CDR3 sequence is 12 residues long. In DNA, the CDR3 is TGTGCCAGCAGTGCCGGAGACAATGAGCAGTTCTTC. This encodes CASSAGDNEQFF.

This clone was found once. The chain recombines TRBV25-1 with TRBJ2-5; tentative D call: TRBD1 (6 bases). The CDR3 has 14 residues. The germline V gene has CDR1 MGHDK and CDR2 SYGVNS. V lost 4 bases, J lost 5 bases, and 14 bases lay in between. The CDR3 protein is CASSVPGTLETQYF. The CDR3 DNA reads TGTGCCAGCAGTGTTCCCGGGACATTGGAGACCCAGTACTTC.

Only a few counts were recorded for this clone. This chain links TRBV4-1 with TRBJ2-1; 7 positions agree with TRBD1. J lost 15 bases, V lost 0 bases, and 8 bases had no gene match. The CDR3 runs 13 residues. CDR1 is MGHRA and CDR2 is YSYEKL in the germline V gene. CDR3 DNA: TGCGCCAGCAGCCAAGATCTGGGACAGCCGCGGTTCTTC. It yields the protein CASSQDLGQPRFF.

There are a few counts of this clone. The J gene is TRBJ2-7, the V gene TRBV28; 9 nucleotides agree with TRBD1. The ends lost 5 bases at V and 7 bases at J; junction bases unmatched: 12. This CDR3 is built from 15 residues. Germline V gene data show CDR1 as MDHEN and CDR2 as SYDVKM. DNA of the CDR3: TGTGCCAGCAGTACTCCGGGACAGGGATCCTGGGAGCAGTACTTC. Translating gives CASSTPGQGSWEQYF.

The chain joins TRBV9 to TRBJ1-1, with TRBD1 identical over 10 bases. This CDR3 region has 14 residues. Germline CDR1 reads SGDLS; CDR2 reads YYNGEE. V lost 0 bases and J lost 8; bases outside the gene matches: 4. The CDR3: CASSVATGQGEAFF. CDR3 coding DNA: TGTGCCAGCAGCGTAGCTACGGGACAGGGGGAAGCTTTCTTT.

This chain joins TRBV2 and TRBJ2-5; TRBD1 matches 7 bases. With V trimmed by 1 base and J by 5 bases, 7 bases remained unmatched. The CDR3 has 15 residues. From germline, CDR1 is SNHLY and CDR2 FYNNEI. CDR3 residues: CASSEDLGGGETQYF. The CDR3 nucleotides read TGTGCCAGCAGTGAAGACCTAGGGGGCGGGGAGACCCAGTACTTC. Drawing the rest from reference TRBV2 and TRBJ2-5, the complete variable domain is EPEVTQTPSHQVTQMGQEVILRCVPISNHLYFYWYRQILGQKVEFLVSFYNNEISEKSEIFDDQFSVERPDGSNFTLKIRSTKLEDSAMYFCASSEDLGGGETQYFGPGTRLLVL.

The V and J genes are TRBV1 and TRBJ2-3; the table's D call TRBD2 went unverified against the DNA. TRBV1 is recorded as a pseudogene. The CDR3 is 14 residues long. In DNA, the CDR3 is TGCACCACCTCGAGCGGGTTGGACACAGATACGCAGTATTTT. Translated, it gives CTTSSGLDTDTQYF.

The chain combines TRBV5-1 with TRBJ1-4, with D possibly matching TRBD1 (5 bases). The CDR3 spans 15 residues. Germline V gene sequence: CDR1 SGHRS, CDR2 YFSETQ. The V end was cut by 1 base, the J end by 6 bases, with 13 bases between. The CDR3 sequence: CASSLYGTGDEKLFF. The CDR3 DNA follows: TGCGCCAGCAGCTTGTACGGGACGGGGGATGAAAAACTGTTTTTT.

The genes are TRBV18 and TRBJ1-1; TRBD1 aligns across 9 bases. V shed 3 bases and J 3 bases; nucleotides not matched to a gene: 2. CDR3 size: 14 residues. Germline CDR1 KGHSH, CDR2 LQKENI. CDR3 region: CASSPTGGDTEAFF. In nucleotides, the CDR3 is TGTGCCAGCTCACCGACAGGGGGGGACACTGAAGCTTTCTTT.

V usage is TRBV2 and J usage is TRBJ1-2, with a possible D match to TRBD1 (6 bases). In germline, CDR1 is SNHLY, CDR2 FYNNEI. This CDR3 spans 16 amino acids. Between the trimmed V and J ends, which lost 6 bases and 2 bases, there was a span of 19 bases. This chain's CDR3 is CASSPLRGQGNYGYTF. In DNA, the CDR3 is TGTGCCAGCAGCCCCCTCCGGGGCCAGGGGAACTATGGCTACACCTTC.

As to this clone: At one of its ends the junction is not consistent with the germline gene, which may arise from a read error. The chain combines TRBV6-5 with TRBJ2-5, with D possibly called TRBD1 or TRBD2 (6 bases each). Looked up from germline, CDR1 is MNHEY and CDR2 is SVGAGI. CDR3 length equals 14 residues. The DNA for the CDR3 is TGTGCCAGCAGTGACTCGGGGGCGGAAGAGACCCAGTACTTC. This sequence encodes CASSDSGAEETQYF.